This T cell receptor beta chain was recorded in a study of breast tumors, draining lymph nodes, adjacent tissues. TCRdb processed the multiplex PCR reads anew with MiXCR; each CDR3 protein has one entry. Counted here are about 140,000 distinct CDR3 sequences, approximately 20% occurring once; the ten biggest clones make up around 2.7%. The CDR3 spans 17 residues. V gave up 0 bases and J gave up 7 bases; unmatched junction bases: 8. Germline CDR1 is LNHNV and CDR2 is YYDKDF (reference sequence). This clonotype showed up many times. The antigen is undetermined. Broader study findings: Data fit most tumor T cells coming from lymph node, expanding in tumor. That most tumor T cells come from lymph nodes remained unproven.

Breast cancer patients provided tissue from their axillary draining lymph nodes. Sequenced: axillary lymph node tissue. This chain uses TRBV15 with TRBJ2-7, with 14 bases aligning to TRBD2. The clonotype was recovered from a female donor with breast cancer. Some clones in this sample may be carry-over from other donors' samples. The CDR3 sequence: CATSREPGTSGSREQYF. In DNA, the CDR3 is TGTGCCACCAGCAGAGAGCCCGGGACTAGCGGGAGTAGGGAGCAGTACTTC.